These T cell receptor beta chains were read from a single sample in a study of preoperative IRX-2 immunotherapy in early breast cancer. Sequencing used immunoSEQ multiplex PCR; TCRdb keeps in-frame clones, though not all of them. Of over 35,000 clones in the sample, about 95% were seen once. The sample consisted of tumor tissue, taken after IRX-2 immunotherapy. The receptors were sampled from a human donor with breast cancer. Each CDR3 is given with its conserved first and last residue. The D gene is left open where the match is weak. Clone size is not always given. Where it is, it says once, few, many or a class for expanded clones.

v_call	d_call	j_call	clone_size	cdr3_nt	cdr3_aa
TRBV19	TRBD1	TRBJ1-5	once	TGTGCCAGTAGTATAGTTGTGGCGGGACAGGGAATTCAGCCCCAGCATTTT	CASSIVVAGQGIQPQHF
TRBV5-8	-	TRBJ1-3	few	TGTGCCAGCAGCCTGGGGGGGCGCACCGGAAACACCATATATTTT	CASSLGGRTGNTIYF
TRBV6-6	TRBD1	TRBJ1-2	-	TGTGCCAGCAGGGACAGGGCTGGAGGCTACACCTTC	CASRDRAGGYTF
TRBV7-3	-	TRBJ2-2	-	TGTGCCAGCAGCTTAAGGTCGCGCACCGGGGAGCTGTTTTTT	CASSLRSRTGELFF
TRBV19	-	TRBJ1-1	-	TGTGCCACCTCCTGGGCCGGGCACACTGAAGCTTTCTTT	CATSWAGHTEAFF
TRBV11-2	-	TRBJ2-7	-	TGTGCCAGCAGCTTAGTCGCCAGGACCTACGAGCAGTACTTC	CASSLVARTYEQYF
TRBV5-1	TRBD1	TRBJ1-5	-	TGCGCCAGCAGCCGCCAGGGGGAGAGCAATCAGCCCCAGCATTTT	CASSRQGESNQPQHF
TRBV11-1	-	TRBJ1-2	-	TGTGCCAGCTCCGACAGGCGAAACGGCTACACCTTC	CASSDRRNGYTF
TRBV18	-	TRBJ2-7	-	TGTGCCAGCTCACCGCCGTCCGGGGGCGAGCAGTACTTC	CASSPPSGGEQYF
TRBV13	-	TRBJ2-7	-	TGTGCCAGCAGCCTCAGAGCGGGCTACGAGCAGTACTTC	CASSLRAGYEQYF
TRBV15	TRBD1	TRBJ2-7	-	TGTGCCACCAGCAGAGAGGGGACAGGGGCCTACGAGCAGTACTTC	CATSREGTGAYEQYF
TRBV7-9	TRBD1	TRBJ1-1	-	TGTGCCAGCAGCCGCACCGGGACAGGGACGAACACTGAAGCTTTCTTT	CASSRTGTGTNTEAFF
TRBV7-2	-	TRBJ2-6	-	TGTGCCAGCAGAGCTGTGGGGGCCAACGTCCTGACTTTC	CASRAVGANVLTF
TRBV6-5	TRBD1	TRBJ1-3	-	TGTGCCAGCACCCCAGGGGGCTCTGGAAACACCATATATTTT	CASTPGGSGNTIYF
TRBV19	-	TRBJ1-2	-	TGTGCCACCAAGATTGACAGCAAGTACTATGGCTACACCTTC	CATKIDSKYYGYTF
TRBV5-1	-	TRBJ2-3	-	TGCGCCAGCAGCTTGGCCAGAATACTTGACACAGATACGCAGTATTTT	CASSLARILDTDTQYF
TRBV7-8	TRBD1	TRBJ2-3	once	TGTGCCACCTCCCCGGGACAGTACACAGATACGCAGTATTTT	CATSPGQYTDTQYF
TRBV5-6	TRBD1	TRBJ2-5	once	TGTGCCAGCAGCTTCCCGGGACAGGGTTTCGAGGAGACCCAGTACTTC	CASSFPGQGFEETQYF
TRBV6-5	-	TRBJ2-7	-	TGTGCCAGCAGTTACGGGGACCCCACCTACGAGCAGTACTTC	CASSYGDPTYEQYF
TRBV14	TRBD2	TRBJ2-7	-	TGTGCCAGCAGCACAGGACTAGCGGGACTCTTCTACGAGCAGTACTTC	CASSTGLAGLFYEQYF
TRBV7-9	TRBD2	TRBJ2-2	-	TGTGCCAGCAGCCCTCTAGCGGGGAACACCGGGGAGCTGTTTTTT	CASSPLAGNTGELFF
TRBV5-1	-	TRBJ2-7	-	TGCGCCAGCAGCTTAACAGGGTCTGACGAGCAGTACTTC	CASSLTGSDEQYF
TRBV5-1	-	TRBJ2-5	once	TGCGCCAGCAGCTTTAGCGAGACCCAGTACTTC	CASSFSETQYF
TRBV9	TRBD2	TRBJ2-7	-	TGTGCCAGCAGCGTAGCTACGGGACTATTCTACGAGCAGTACTTC	CASSVATGLFYEQYF
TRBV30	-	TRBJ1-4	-	TGTGCCTGGAGTGTGAGAGGGGGACTGTTTTTT	CAWSVRGGLFF
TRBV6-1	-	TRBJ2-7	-	TGTGCCGTATTCGGGGGGCCCTACGAGCAGTACTTC	CAVFGGPYEQYF
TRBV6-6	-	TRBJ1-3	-	TGTGCCAGCAGTTACTCGGTTGTGGACTCTGGAAACACCATATATTTT	CASSYSVVDSGNTIYF
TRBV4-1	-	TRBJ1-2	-	TGCGCCAGCAGCCGTACCACGGTGCGGGACCACTATGGCTACACCTTC	CASSRTTVRDHYGYTF
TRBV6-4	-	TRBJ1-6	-	TGTGCCAGCAGTGACTCCGGGGGTGTACTCTCACCCCTCCACTTT	CASSDSGGVLSPLHF
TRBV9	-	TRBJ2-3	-	TGTGCCAGCAGCGTAGGGCCGGGGGAAGGGGGAGATACGCAGTATTTT	CASSVGPGEGGDTQYF
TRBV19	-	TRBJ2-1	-	TGTGCCAGTACCCCCACGGGGTGGAATGAGCAGTTCTTC	CASTPTGWNEQFF
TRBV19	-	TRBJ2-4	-	TGTGCCAGTAGTAGTTACGACGGCTTAAAAAACATTCAGTACTTC	CASSSYDGLKNIQYF
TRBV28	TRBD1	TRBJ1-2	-	TGTGCCAGCAGTGACTGGACAGGGAAAAACTATGGCTACACCTTC	CASSDWTGKNYGYTF
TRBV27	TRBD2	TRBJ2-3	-	TGTGCCAGCAGTAGCTTAGAGGGGAGGGCCGGCTTTGATACGCAGTATTTT	CASSSLEGRAGFDTQYF
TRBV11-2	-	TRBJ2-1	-	TGTGCCAGCAGCCCCGGGAGAACGCAGGAGCAGTTCTTC	CASSPGRTQEQFF
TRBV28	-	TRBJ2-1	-	TGTGCCAGCAGTAGCGCCGGAGGAGGCACCGGAAGCTCCTACAATGAGCAGTTCTTC	CASSSAGGGTGSSYNEQFF
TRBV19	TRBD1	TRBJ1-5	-	TGTGCCAGCCAGACTCGAACCGGGACAGGGATTAATCAGCCCCAGCATTTT	CASQTRTGTGINQPQHF
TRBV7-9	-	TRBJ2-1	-	TGTGCCAGCAGCTTAGGACAGGTCTCCCTACAGCAGTTCTTC	CASSLGQVSLQQFF
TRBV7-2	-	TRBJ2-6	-	TGTGCCAGCAGCTTAGAGGTGCGGGCTTCTGGGGCCAACGTCCTGACTTTC	CASSLEVRASGANVLTF
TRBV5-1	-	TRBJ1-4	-	TGCGCCAGCAGCTTGCACGGGACTGATTATGAAGGTTCTGAAAAACTGTTTTTT	CASSLHGTDYEGSEKLFF
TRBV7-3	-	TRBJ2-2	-	TGTGCCAGCAGCTTAATTGGCGGCGGGGAGCTGTTTTTT	CASSLIGGGELFF
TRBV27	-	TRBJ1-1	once	TGTGCCAGCGGGACCACGGGGTGGACTGAAGCTTTCTTT	CASGTTGWTEAFF